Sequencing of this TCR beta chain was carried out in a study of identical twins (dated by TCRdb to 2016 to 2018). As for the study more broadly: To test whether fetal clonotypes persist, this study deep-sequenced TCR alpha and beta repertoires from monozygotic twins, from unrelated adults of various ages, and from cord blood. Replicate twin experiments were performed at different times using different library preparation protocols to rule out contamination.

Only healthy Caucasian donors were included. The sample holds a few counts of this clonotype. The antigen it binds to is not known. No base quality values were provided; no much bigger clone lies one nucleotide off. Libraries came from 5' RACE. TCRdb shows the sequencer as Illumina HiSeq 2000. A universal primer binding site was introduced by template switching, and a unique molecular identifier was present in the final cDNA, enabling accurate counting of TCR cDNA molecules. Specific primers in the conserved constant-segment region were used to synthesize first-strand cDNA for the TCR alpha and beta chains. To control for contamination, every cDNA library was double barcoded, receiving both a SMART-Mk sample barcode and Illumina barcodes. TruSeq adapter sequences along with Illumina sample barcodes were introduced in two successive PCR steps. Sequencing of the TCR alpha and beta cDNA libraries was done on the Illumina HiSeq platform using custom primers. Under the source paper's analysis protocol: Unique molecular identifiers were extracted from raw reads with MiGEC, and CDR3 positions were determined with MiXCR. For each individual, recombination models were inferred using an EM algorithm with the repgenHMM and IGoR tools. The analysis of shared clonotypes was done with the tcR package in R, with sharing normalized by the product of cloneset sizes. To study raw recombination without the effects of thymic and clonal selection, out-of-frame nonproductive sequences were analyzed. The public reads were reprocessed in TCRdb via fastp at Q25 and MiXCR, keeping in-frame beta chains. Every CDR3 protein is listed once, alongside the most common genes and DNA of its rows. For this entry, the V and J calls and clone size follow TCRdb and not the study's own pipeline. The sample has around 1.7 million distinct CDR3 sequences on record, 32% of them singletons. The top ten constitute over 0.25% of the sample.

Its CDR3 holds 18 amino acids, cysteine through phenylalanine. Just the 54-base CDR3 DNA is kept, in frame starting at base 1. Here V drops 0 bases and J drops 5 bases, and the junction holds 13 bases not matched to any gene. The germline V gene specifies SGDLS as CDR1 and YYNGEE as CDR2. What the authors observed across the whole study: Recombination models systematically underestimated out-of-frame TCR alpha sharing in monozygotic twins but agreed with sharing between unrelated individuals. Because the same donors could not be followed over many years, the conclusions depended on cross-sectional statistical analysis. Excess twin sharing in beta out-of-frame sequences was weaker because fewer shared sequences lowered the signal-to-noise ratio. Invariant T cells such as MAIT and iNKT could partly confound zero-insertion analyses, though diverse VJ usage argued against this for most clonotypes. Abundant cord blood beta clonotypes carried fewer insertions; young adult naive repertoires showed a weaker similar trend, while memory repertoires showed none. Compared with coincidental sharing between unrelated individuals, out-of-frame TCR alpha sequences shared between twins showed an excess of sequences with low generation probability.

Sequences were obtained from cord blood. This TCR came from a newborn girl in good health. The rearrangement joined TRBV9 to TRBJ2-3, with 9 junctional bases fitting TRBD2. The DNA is TGTGCCAGCAGCGTAGATTTGAGGCTAGCGGGAAGAGGAGATACGCAGTATTTT. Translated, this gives CASSVDLRLAGRGDTQYF.